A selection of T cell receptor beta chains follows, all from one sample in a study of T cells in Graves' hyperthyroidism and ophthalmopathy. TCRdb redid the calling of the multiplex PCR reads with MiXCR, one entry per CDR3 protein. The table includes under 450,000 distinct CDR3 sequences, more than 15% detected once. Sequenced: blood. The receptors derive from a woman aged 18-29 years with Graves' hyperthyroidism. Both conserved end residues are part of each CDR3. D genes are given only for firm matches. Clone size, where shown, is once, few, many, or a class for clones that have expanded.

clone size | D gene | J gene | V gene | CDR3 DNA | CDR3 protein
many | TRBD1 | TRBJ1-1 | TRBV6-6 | TGTGCCAGCAGTTACGGGGGGACAGCCAGTGAAGCTTTCTTT | CASSYGGTASEAFF
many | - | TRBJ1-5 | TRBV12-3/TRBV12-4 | TGTGCCAGCAGTTTCGGCAGCAGCAATCAGCCCCAGCATTTT | CASSFGSSNQPQHF
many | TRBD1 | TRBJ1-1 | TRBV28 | TGTGCCAGCAGTTCTCCGGGACAGGGGACAGGGGCTTTCTTT | CASSSPGQGTGAFF
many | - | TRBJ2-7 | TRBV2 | TGTGCCAGCAGTGTCAGTGGGGAGCAGTACTTC | CASSVSGEQYF
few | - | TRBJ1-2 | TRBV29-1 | TGCAGCGTAACAGGGAACTATGGCTACACCTTC | CSVTGNYGYTF
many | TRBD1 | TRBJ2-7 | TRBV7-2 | TGTGCCAGCAGCCACAGGGGCCCCCGTCCATACGAGCAGTACTTC | CASSHRGPRPYEQYF
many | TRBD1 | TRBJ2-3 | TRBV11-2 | TGTGCCAGCAGCTTAGGGCAGGGGGCGGGAGATACGCAGTATTTT | CASSLGQGAGDTQYF
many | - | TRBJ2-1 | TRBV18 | TGTGCCAGCTCACCGTCTGGAGGGGAGGAGGCCAATGAGCAGTTCTTC | CASSPSGGEEANEQFF
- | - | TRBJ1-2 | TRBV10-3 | TGTGCCATCAGTGAGGCAATAGCCGACTATGGCTACACCTTC | CAISEAIADYGYTF
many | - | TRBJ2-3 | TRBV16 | TGTGCCAGCAGCCAACGACCCAGCACAGATACGCAGTATTTT | CASSQRPSTDTQYF
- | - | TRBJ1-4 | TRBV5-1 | TGCGCCAGCAGCTTGGCCGGGGCAGTTAAGGCGGAACTGTTTTTT | CASSLAGAVKAELFF
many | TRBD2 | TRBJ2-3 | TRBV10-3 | TGTGCCATCAGCGGGACTAGTTTGGATACGCAGTATTTT | CAISGTSLDTQYF
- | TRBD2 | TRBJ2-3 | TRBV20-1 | TGCAGTGCTGGGAGGGTAGCCGCAGATACGCAGTATTTT | CSAGRVAADTQYF
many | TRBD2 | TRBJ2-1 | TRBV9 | TGTGCCAGCAGCGTCCCGGGGGGGGACAATGAGCAGTTCTTC | CASSVPGGDNEQFF
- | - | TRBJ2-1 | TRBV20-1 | TGCAGTGCTAGACGTTCGGCAGGGTGGAATGAGCAGTTCTTC | CSARRSAGWNEQFF
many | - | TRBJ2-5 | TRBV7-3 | TGTGCCAGCAGCTTAACCCTCCAAGAGACCCAGTACTTC | CASSLTLQETQYF
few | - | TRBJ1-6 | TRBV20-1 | TGCAGTGCTAGAGATGTGTGGGGTCTCTATAATTCACCCCTCCACTTT | CSARDVWGLYNSPLHF
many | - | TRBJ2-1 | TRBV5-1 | TGCGCCAGCAGCTTGGGAACTACGATGGGCAATGAGCAGTTCTTC | CASSLGTTMGNEQFF
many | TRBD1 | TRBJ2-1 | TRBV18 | TGTGCCAGCTCTCGGACAGGGACCGATTACAATGAGCAGTTCTTC | CASSRTGTDYNEQFF
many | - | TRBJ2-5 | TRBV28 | TGTACCAGCAGTTTATCATCAGGGGTGGAGACCCAGTACTTC | CTSSLSSGVETQYF
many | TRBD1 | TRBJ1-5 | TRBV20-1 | TGCAGTGCTACCCGGACAGGGGTAAGACAGCCCCAGCATTTT | CSATRTGVRQPQHF
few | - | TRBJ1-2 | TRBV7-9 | TGTGCCAGCAGCTTTTCAGCGCGCGGCGCTAACTATGGCTACACCTTC | CASSFSARGANYGYTF
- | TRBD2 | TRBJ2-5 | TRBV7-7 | TGTGTTAGCAGCTTAGGTTTAGCGGGGCCTCAAGAGACCCAGTACTTC | CVSSLGLAGPQETQYF
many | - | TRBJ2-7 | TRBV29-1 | TGCAGCGTTGAGAAGGCCGAAGGAGACGAGCAGTACTTC | CSVEKAEGDEQYF
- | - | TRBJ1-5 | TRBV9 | TGTGCCAGCAGCCCTGGGGCGGGGCCCAGCAATCAGCCCCAGCATTTT | CASSPGAGPSNQPQHF
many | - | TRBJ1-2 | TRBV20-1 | TGCAGTGCTAGAATCCCGAGGAAGGGCTATGGCTACACCTTC | CSARIPRKGYGYTF
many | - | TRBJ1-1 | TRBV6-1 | TGTGCCAGCAGTGAGGCGTGGGGGAACACTGAAGCTTTCTTT | CASSEAWGNTEAFF
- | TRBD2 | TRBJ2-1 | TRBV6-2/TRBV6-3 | TGTGCCAGCAGGGGACTAGCGGGAGGGACCCTGGGAAATGAGCAGTTCTTC | CASRGLAGGTLGNEQFF
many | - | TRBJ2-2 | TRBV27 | TGTGCCAGCAGTTTCGCGGGTGCCGGGGAGCTGTTTTTT | CASSFAGAGELFF
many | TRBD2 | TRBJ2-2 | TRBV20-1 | TGCAGTGCAAAGACTAGCGGGAGGGTAAACGGGGAGCTGTTTTTT | CSAKTSGRVNGELFF
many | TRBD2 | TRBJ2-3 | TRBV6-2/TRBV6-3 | TGTGCCAGCAGTAAAAGCCCCAGCGGGAGGTCAGATACGCAGTATTTT | CASSKSPSGRSDTQYF
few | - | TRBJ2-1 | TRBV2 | TGTGCCAGCAGTGTCAAACTAGTTTTTAAGTTCAATGAGCAGTTCTTC | CASSVKLVFKFNEQFF
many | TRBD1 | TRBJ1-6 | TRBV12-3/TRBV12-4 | TGTGCCAGCACCAAGGACAGGGGCGCTAATTCACCCCTCCACTTT | CASTKDRGANSPLHF
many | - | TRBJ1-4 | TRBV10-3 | TGTGCCATCAGTGAGTCGGGACACTCGGCTGAAAAACTGTTTTTT | CAISESGHSAEKLFF
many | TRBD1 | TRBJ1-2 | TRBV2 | TGTGCCAGCAATTCGGGACAGGGGCTACGGGGCTACACCTTC | CASNSGQGLRGYTF
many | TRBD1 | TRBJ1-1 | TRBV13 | TGTGCCAGCAGCTTCACCGGGACAGGGAACACTGAAGCTTTCTTT | CASSFTGTGNTEAFF
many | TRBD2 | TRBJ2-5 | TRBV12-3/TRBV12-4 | TGTGCCAGCAGCCACGGAGCGGGGCGCCAAGAGACCCAGTACTTC | CASSHGAGRQETQYF
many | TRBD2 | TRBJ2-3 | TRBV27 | TGTGCCAGCCGAACCATTAGACTAGCGGGGGGCATGGATACGCAGTATTTT | CASRTIRLAGGMDTQYF